This entry lists 21 T cell receptor beta chains sequenced from one sample in a study of spatial heterogeneity in lung cancer (dated by TCRdb to between 2018 and 2021). The time point label of this sample denotes: blood at routine non-recurrence follow-up after resection. The library was generated by 5' RACE. Instrument on record: NextSeq 500. The public reads were reprocessed in TCRdb via fastp at Q25 and MiXCR, keeping in-frame beta chains. Duplicate CDR3 protein sequences are folded into a single record with the most common DNA and genes. Within this sample are around 2,700 distinct CDR3 sequences, with around three fifths of them counted one time only. The ten most abundant clones make up 9.5% to 10% of the sample. This sample comprised PBMCs, obtained at follow-up. The receptors stem from a female donor with early-stage non-small cell lung cancer.

This clonotype has a handful of counts. With the library built for alpha chains, this beta chain is off target and its frequency is not meaningful. This chain joins TRBV5-1 and TRBJ2-3, with TRBD2 as a possible D gene (5 bases). The CDR3 has 15 amino acids. Germline CDR1 reads SGHRS; CDR2 reads YFSETQ. The V and J ends lost 2 bases and 1 base respectively, with 11 bases between them. The CDR3 DNA is TGCGCCAGCAGCTTACGGGATGGGGGCACAGATACGCAGTATTTT. Translated: CASSLRDGGTDTQYF.

Regarding this clonotype: Its ends do not fully match the called genes, so a read error is possible. A library prepared for alpha chains yielded this beta chain as an off-target read; its size is of little meaning. The CDR3 DNA reads TGTGCCAGCAGCCAAGTGTTAGGGAAGAATTCAGCCCTCCACTTT. As protein: CASSQVLGKNSALHF. The chain carries TRBV4-2 and TRBJ1-6; D call uncertain. The length of the CDR3 is 15 residues. The V gene's germline CDR1 is LGHNA and CDR2 YNFKEQ.

This clonotype was seen only a few times. This beta chain is an off-target read within a library intended for alpha chains, so its frequency means little. The chain links TRBV21-1 to TRBJ2-1. TRBV21-1 is a recognized pseudogene. CDR3 size: 20 residues. CDR3 in DNA: TGTGCCAGCAGCAATAAGGTAGGCCAGCTAAGGCAAGAGTCCTACAATGAGCAGTTCTTC. This gives the protein CASSNKVGQLRQESYNEQFF.

In this sample, this clonotype turned up once. This beta chain is off target for a library built for alpha chains, so its abundance means little. The gene calls are TRBV7-6 and TRBJ2-1; no clear D gene. The V gene lost 1 base and the J gene lost 10 bases, with 8 bases spanning the gap. Germline assignment: CDR1 SGHVS and CDR2 FNYEAQ. CDR3 length: 12 amino acids. The CDR3 here is CASSLVHSEQFF. DNA of the CDR3: TGTGCCAGCAGCTTAGTACACAGCGAGCAGTTCTTC.

As regards this clonotype: At one end the junction does not follow the germline gene, possibly because of a read error. Within a library made for alpha chains, this beta chain is off target, and its count is uninformative. This sequence joins TRBV7-7 and TRBJ2-3; 10 nucleotides agree with TRBD2. Germline CDR1 and CDR2: SSHAT and FNYEAQ (reference sequence). The CDR3 is 16 residues long. CDR3 residues: CASSLGLAGVSDTQYF. Written as DNA, the CDR3 is TGTGCTAGCAGCTTAGGTCTAGCGGGAGTCTCAGATACGCAGTATTTT.

With regard to this clonotype: This beta chain represents an off-target read in a library built for alpha chains; its size is of limited meaning. The chain couples TRBV19 to TRBJ1-1; D possibly corresponds to TRBD1 (5 bases). Germline assignment: CDR1 LNHDA and CDR2 SQIVND (reference sequence). The CDR3 covers 13 residues. Trimming cost V 5 bases and J 8 bases, with 15 bases left between them. The CDR3 bases are TGTGCCAGTAGTGTCCCGGGACCCGAAGAAGCTTTCTTT. As protein: CASSVPGPEEAFF. The full variable domain, in which reference TRBV19 and TRBJ1-1 provide the parts outside the CDR3, is DGGITQSPKYLFRKEGQNVTLSCEQNLNHDAMYWYRQDPGQGLRLIYYSQIVNDFQKGDIAEGYSVSREKKESFPLTVTSAQKNPTAFYLCASSVPGPEEAFFGQGTRLTVV.

About this clonotype itself: This beta chain is a stray read from a library made for alpha chains; its abundance is not meaningful. CDR3 sequence reads: CASSIVPGANTYEQYV. CDR3 bases: TGTGCCAGTAGTATCGTCCCGGGGGCAAATACCTACGAGCAGTACGTC. The rearrangement uses TRBV19 and TRBJ2-7; D possibly uses TRBD1 or TRBD2 (6 bases each). This CDR3 spans 16 amino acids. CDR1 and CDR2 (germline): LNHDA, SQIVND (reference sequence). V gave up 3 bases and J gave up 2 bases, with 17 bases separating them.

This clonotype was counted a few times. The library was designed around alpha chains, so this beta chain is a stray read whose abundance carries little weight. This chain uses TRBV5-6 with TRBJ2-3; a possible D gene is TRBD2 (6 bases). Trimming took off 4 bases at V and 2 bases at J, with 14 bases between the two ends. The germline CDR1 and CDR2 sequences are SGHDT and YYEEEE. CDR3 length: 15 amino acids. The CDR3 DNA is TGTGCCAGCAGCCCCTGGGCGGGGATCACAGATACGCAGTATTTT. It encodes CASSPWAGITDTQYF.

A word on this clonotype: The size of this beta chain means little, since it is a stray read in a library made for alpha chains. The chain is built from TRBV29-1 and TRBJ2-7; perhaps TRBD2 as D (5 bases). The CDR3 contains 11 residues. CDR1 is SQVTM and CDR2 is ANQGSEA in the germline V gene. V was pared by 1 base and J by 6 bases, with 7 bases between. The CDR3 DNA is TGCAGCGTTGAAGGCGGGTCCGAGCAGTACTTC. This codes for CSVEGGSEQYF.

A remark on this clonotype: This beta chain turned up in a library designed for alpha chains; as an off-target read, its abundance says little. The gene calls are TRBV2 and TRBJ2-4; D gene ambiguous. Trimming removed 10 bases from V and 1 base from J, with 14 bases in between. This CDR3 contains 14 residues. Germline V CDR1 and CDR2: SNHLY, FYNNEI. The CDR3 sequence: CATRIAVAKNIQYF. The DNA of the CDR3 is TGTGCCACTAGAATTGCGGTGGCCAAAAACATTCAGTACTTC.

Turning to this clonotype: This beta chain lies outside the target of a library built for alpha chains; its clone size means little. The rearrangement joins TRBV5-1 to TRBJ2-1, with D possibly being TRBD1 or TRBD2 (6 bases each). V lost 1 base and J 1 base, leaving 9 bases between the germline ends. CDR3 length equals 15 residues. Germline V gene sequence: CDR1 SGHRS, CDR2 YFSETQ. In DNA form, the CDR3 reads TGCGCCAGCAGCTTGAGGGGGGTATCCTACAATGAGCAGTTCTTC. This encodes CASSLRGVSYNEQFF. The whole variable domain, remainder taken from reference TRBV5-1 and TRBJ2-1, is KAGVTQTPRYLIKTRGQQVTLSCSPISGHRSVSWYQQTPGQGLQFLFEYFSETQRNKGNFPGRFSGRQFSNSRSEMNVSTLELGDSALYLCASSLRGVSYNEQFFGPGTRLTVL.

Remarks on this clonotype: This beta chain is a stray read from a library made for alpha chains; its abundance is not meaningful. The CDR3 sequence: CASSKLRYEQYV. In nucleotides, the CDR3 is TGTGCCAGCAGCAAACTCCGATACGAGCAGTACGTC. The chain combines TRBV21-1 with TRBJ2-7. TRBV21-1 is flagged as a pseudogene. This CDR3 spans 12 amino acids.

On this clonotype itself: The size of this beta chain means little, since it is a stray read in a library made for alpha chains. V usage is TRBV11-2 and J usage is TRBJ2-1; D not certain. CDR3 length: 12 residues. The germline V gene has CDR1 SGHAT and CDR2 FQNNGV. V lost 2 bases to trimming and J lost 7 bases, with 6 bases between them. CDR3 protein: CASSLMGNEQFF. CDR3 coding DNA: TGTGCCAGCAGCTTAATGGGTAATGAGCAGTTCTTC.

This clonotype was seen a few times. Because the library targeted alpha chains, this beta chain is an off-target read whose size means little. This chain uses TRBV5-1 with TRBJ2-2, with D uncertain. CDR3 length: 15 residues. Trimming removed 4 bases from V and 0 bases from J, with 10 bases in between. The germline V gene encodes CDR1 SGHRS and CDR2 YFSETQ. CDR3 nucleotide sequence: TGCGCCAGCAGCGTGGACGCTTCGAACACCGGGGAGCTGTTTTTT. It translates to CASSVDASNTGELFF.

About this clonotype itself: In a library made to pick up alpha chains, this beta chain is a stray read with a size that means little. The gene calls are TRBV5-4 and TRBJ2-3; possibly TRBD2 for D (6 bases). The V end was cut by 4 bases, the J end by 0 bases, with 15 bases between. This CDR3 has 16 residues. CDR1 is SGHNT and CDR2 is YYREEE in the germline V gene (reference sequence). For the CDR3, the DNA is TGTGCCAGCAGCGACAATCGGGAGCGGAGCACAGATACGCAGTATTTT. This encodes CASSDNRERSTDTQYF.

Note on this clonotype: This beta chain came through as a stray read in a library set up for alpha chains, and its size says little. This chain links TRBV20-1 with TRBJ2-3; tentatively, D is TRBD2 (6 bases). Germline V gene lookup returns CDR1 DFQATT and CDR2 SNEGSKA (reference sequence). V was shortened by 3 bases and J by 4 bases, with 11 bases between the two germline ends. The CDR3 runs 13 residues. The DNA for the CDR3 is TGCAGTGCTAGGCGCGGGGAGGCAGATACGCAGTATTTT. As protein: CSARRGEADTQYF.

On this clonotype itself: Because the library targeted alpha chains, this beta chain is an off-target read whose size means little. J is TRBJ2-1 and V is TRBV18; D may be TRBD2 (6 bases). Trimming removed 3 bases at V and 7 bases at J, with 13 bases between. In germline, CDR1 is KGHSH, CDR2 LQKENI. The CDR3 has 14 residues. The CDR3 region has the DNA TGTGCCAGCTCACCCCGGGTAGCGGCTAATGAGCAGTTCTTC. Translated, it gives CASSPRVAANEQFF.

About this clonotype: The library was built for alpha chains, so this beta chain is an off-target read and its size means little. The CDR3 reads CASSEGTYNEQFF. The CDR3 DNA reads as TGTGCCAGCAGTGAAGGGACCTACAATGAGCAGTTCTTC. This chain connects TRBV2 to TRBJ2-1; D ambiguous. Germline CDR1 reads SNHLY; CDR2 reads FYNNEI. CDR3 length: 13 amino acids. The V gene lost 1 base and the J gene lost 2 bases, with 3 bases spanning the gap.

As regards this clonotype: This beta chain is an off-target read within a library intended for alpha chains, so its frequency means little. This chain connects TRBV5-5 to TRBJ2-1; tentative D call: TRBD2 (6 bases). The germline V and J ends were trimmed by 0 bases and 0 bases, with 16 bases remaining between them. The CDR3 sequence is 18 residues long. Germline CDR1 reads SGHKS; CDR2 reads YYEKEE (reference sequence). CDR3 nucleotides: TGTGCCAGCAGCTTGGCCCTTGTCTTCGGGGGCTCCTACAATGAGCAGTTCTTC. It specifies CASSLALVFGGSYNEQFF.

In its sample, this clonotype was seen a few times. This beta chain turned up in a library designed for alpha chains; as an off-target read, its abundance says little. V gene TRBV25-1 combines with J gene TRBJ1-1; D may be TRBD1 (5 bases). Trimming removed 5 bases from V and 6 bases from J, with 22 bases in between. This CDR3 comprises 16 residues. Looked up from germline, CDR1 is MGHDK and CDR2 is SYGVNS. The CDR3 bases are TGTGCCAGCAGTACGCTCTGGGACGGACTAACAGCTGAAGCTTTCTTT. Translation gives CASSTLWDGLTAEAFF.

To note about this clonotype: Since the library was made to target alpha chains, this beta chain is a stray read and its abundance is not meaningful. The chain has TRBV7-9 and TRBJ2-5, with TRBD1 matching over 11 bases. The trim removed 4 bases at V and 4 bases at J, leaving 2 bases unmatched. CDR1 is SEHNR and CDR2 is FQNEAQ in the germline V gene (reference sequence). CDR3 length: 14 residues. The CDR3 bases are TGTGCCAGCAGCTGGACAGGGGGCGGAGAGACCCAGTACTTC. Its protein product is CASSWTGGGETQYF.